Listed here are 32 T cell receptor beta chains from one sample, sequenced in a study of beta chain features in type 1 diabetes. Points from the study as a whole: Type 1 diabetes patients showed a moderate but significant shortening of TCRB CDR3s in all four CD4+ subsets.

cDNA synthesis used the whole RNA isolate, giving expressed TCRB sequences. The protocol was immunoSEQ multiplex PCR, while the TCRdb copy is restricted to in-frame clones and leaves out a portion. The sample lists roughly 300,000 clones, roughly an eighth occurring once. These receptors are not linked to any known antigen. The sequenced material came from naive CD4+ T cells from blood. The receptors were gathered from a man aged 30 to 45 with type 1 diabetes.

This clone was counted a few times. The chain is built from TRBV7-3 and TRBJ1-2; 8 bases match TRBD1. The V gene end was trimmed by 4 bases and the J gene end by 5 bases; junction bases not matched to a gene: 9. The CDR3 is 15 residues long. Germline V lookup: CDR1 SGHTA, CDR2 FQGTGA. CDR3 bases: TGTGCCAGCAGCTGGACAGGGACTACAATGTATGGCTACACCTTC. Its protein product is CASSWTGTTMYGYTF.

This clone was detected only a few times. The chain is built from TRBV7-2 and TRBJ1-1, with 7 bases fitting TRBD1. The CDR3 length is 15 residues. V lost 0 bases and J lost 1; bases outside the gene matches: 2. Looked up from germline, CDR1 is SGHTA and CDR2 is FQGNSA. The CDR3 spells CASSLASGGNTEAFF. The CDR3 DNA sequence: TGTGCCAGCAGCTTAGCCTCAGGGGGGAACACTGAAGCTTTCTTT.

This clone was found a few times. The chain recombines TRBV7-9 with TRBJ2-1; tentative D call: TRBD2 (5 bases). This CDR3 is 15 amino acids long. Germline assignment: CDR1 SEHNR and CDR2 FQNEAQ (reference sequence). Trimming stripped 0 bases from V and 2 bases from J, with 8 bases between. The CDR3: CASSLALAPYNEQFF. The CDR3 DNA reads TGTGCCAGCAGCTTAGCTTTAGCGCCCTACAATGAGCAGTTCTTC.

This clone has a handful of counts. V is TRBV28 and J is TRBJ1-1, with D unclear. Looked up from germline, CDR1 is MDHEN and CDR2 is SYDVKM. The CDR3 has 14 residues. Trimming removed 2 bases at V and 0 bases at J, with 7 bases between. The CDR3 nucleotides are TGTGCCAGCAGTTTACGGAGCATGAACACTGAAGCTTTCTTT. Protein product: CASSLRSMNTEAFF.

This clone was seen a handful of times. The V and J genes are TRBV19 and TRBJ2-7, with a possible D match to TRBD1 (6 bases). The CDR3 spans 15 residues. Germline-derived CDR1 and CDR2 are LNHDA and SQIVND (reference sequence). V lost 10 bases, J lost 2 bases, and 21 bases lay in between. The CDR3 region has the DNA TGTGCCAACAGCTCAGACAGGAGCAGCCCCTACGAGCAGTACTTC. Translated, it gives CANSSDRSSPYEQYF.

There are a few counts of this clone. Distinct nucleotide sequences in the sample also encode this CDR3. The chain combines TRBV28 with TRBJ2-7; TRBD1 agrees at 8 bases. The CDR3 is 12 residues long. CDR1 is MDHEN, CDR2 SYDVKM, per germline. V dropped 8 bases and J dropped 4; count of bases not matched to a gene: 4. The CDR3 sequence: CASRQGSYEQYF. As DNA, the CDR3 is TGTGCCAGCCGACAGGGGAGTTACGAGCAGTACTTC.

Points on this clone: The junction departs from germline at one end; a sequencing error may be responsible. V is TRBV7-3 and J is TRBJ2-1; a weak D match, TRBD1 (6 bases). The CDR3 has 15 amino acids. From germline, CDR1 is SGHTA and CDR2 FQGTGA. CDR3 DNA: TGTGCCAGCAGCATAACCCAGGACAGATACAATGAGCAGTTCTTC. Encoded protein: CASSITQDRYNEQFF.

The chain links TRBV5-1 to TRBJ1-2, with 7 bases fitting TRBD1. This CDR3 comprises 13 residues. Per germline, CDR1 SGHRS and CDR2 YFSETQ. The V segment lost 2 bases and the J segment 3 bases; nucleotides outside the gene matches: 1. CDR3 residues: CASSFGQDYGYTF. CDR3 nucleotides: TGCGCCAGCAGCTTTGGACAGGACTATGGCTACACCTTC.

This rearrangement joins TRBV2 to TRBJ1-4; 7 bases match TRBD1. V was clipped by 5 bases and J by 3 bases; unmatched bases: 9. The CDR3 runs 16 residues. CDR1 and CDR2 from the germline V gene are SNHLY and FYNNEI. The CDR3 sequence: CASSTQTGPPNEKLFF. In DNA, the CDR3 is TGTGCCAGCAGTACTCAGACAGGGCCGCCTAATGAAAAACTGTTTTTT.

This chain connects TRBV5-6 to TRBJ2-5; 8 bases are a match to TRBD2. The CDR3 length is 15 residues. Germline-derived CDR1 and CDR2 are SGHDT and YYEEEE. V was pared by 4 bases and J by 1 base, with 6 bases of the junction left unmatched. The CDR3 is CASSTSTSGQETQYF. As DNA, the CDR3 is TGTGCCAGCAGCACGTCAACTAGCGGCCAAGAGACCCAGTACTTC.

The chain is built from TRBV18 and TRBJ2-5; D might be TRBD2 (5 bases). The V end lost 0 bases, the J end lost 1 base, and 9 bases lay between the germline ends. Germline lookup yields CDR1 KGHSH and CDR2 LQKENI. CDR3 length: 15 residues. CDR3 in amino acids: CASSPPAGSQETQYF. DNA for the CDR3: TGTGCCAGCTCACCACCGGCGGGTAGCCAAGAGACCCAGTACTTC.

Only a few counts were recorded for this clone. V and J are TRBV27 and TRBJ2-7; 7 nucleotides match TRBD2. Germline trimming cut 5 bases from V and 2 bases from J; bases unmatched to any gene: 6. Germline lookup yields CDR1 MNHEY and CDR2 SMNVEV (reference sequence). The CDR3 runs 14 residues. CDR3 in amino acids: CASSPSGTPYEQYF. The CDR3 DNA reads TGTGCCAGCAGTCCCAGCGGGACCCCCTACGAGCAGTACTTC.

This clone was counted once. V is TRBV5-1 and J is TRBJ2-3; TRBD2 agrees at 8 bases. Unmatched junction bases numbered 10, after V lost 4 bases and J lost 0 bases. This CDR3 is built from 17 residues. Looked up from germline, CDR1 is SGHRS and CDR2 is YFSETQ. The CDR3 nucleotides read TGCGCCAGCAGCCCGGCACTAGCGGACCTTAGCACAGATACGCAGTATTTT. It encodes CASSPALADLSTDTQYF. Filled out from reference TRBV5-1 and TRBJ2-3, the complete variable domain reads KAGVTQTPRYLIKTRGQQVTLSCSPISGHRSVSWYQQTPGQGLQFLFEYFSETQRNKGNFPGRFSGRQFSNSRSEMNVSTLELGDSALYLCASSPALADLSTDTQYFGPGTRLTVL.

The V gene is TRBV7-3, the J gene TRBJ1-1, with TRBD1 identical over 8 bases. The CDR3 has 12 amino acids. After removal of 6 bases from V and 4 bases from J, the junction contained 1 base not matched to a gene. From germline, CDR1 is SGHTA and CDR2 FQGTGA. CDR3 in amino acids: CASSDRGTEAFF. Written as DNA, the CDR3 is TGTGCCAGCAGTGACAGGGGCACTGAAGCTTTCTTT.

This clone was counted only a few times. CDR3 nucleotide sequence: TGTGCCAGTCTTGCCCGGGACAGGACCTATGGCTACACCTTC. This gives the protein CASLARDRTYGYTF. The gene calls are TRBV28 and TRBJ1-2; 8 positions match TRBD1. Germline values: CDR1 MDHEN, CDR2 SYDVKM. The V segment lost 9 bases and the J segment 4 bases; nucleotides outside the gene matches: 10. This CDR3 is built from 14 residues.

This clone came up a few times. The chain uses TRBV2 and TRBJ2-3; maybe TRBD1 (5 bases). V lost 7 bases and J lost 2, with 13 bases in between. This CDR3 is 14 amino acids long. Germline V gene lookup returns CDR1 SNHLY and CDR2 FYNNEI. CDR3 sequence: CASIQTETTDTQYF. The DNA of the CDR3 is TGTGCCAGCATCCAGACAGAGACCACAGATACGCAGTATTTT.

The chain joins TRBV5-4 to TRBJ1-2; D may be TRBD1 (6 bases). The V end was cut by 4 bases, the J end by 2 bases, with 15 bases between. Germline V gene sequence: CDR1 SGHNT, CDR2 YYREEE (reference sequence). The CDR3 has 15 amino acids. CDR3 sequence: CASSRGTTGNYGYTF. The CDR3 DNA reads TGTGCCAGCAGCCGGGGGACTACAGGGAACTATGGCTACACCTTC.

This chain joins TRBV5-1 and TRBJ2-4, with D maybe TRBD2 (6 bases). CDR1 is SGHRS and CDR2 is YFSETQ in the germline V gene. This CDR3 contains 13 residues. Trimming removed 3 bases at V and 11 bases at J, with 15 bases between. The CDR3 coding sequence is TGCGCCAGCAGCTCCCGGCCAAGGGACTTTCAGTACTTC. The encoded protein is CASSSRPRDFQYF.

This clone was seen only a few times. The V call is TRBV5-4, the J call TRBJ1-2, with a possible D match to TRBD1 (6 bases). Germline V gene data show CDR1 as SGHNT and CDR2 as YYREEE (reference sequence). Between the trimmed V and J ends, which lost 7 bases and 2 bases, there was a span of 15 bases. There are 14 residues in the CDR3. CDR3 nucleotides: TGTGCCAGCGTCCGGGACACTCAAAACTATGGCTACACCTTC. Its protein product is CASVRDTQNYGYTF.

A few counts support this clone. Other DNA sequences of this sample code for an identical CDR3. The chain couples TRBV18 to TRBJ2-7; 9 bases are shared with TRBD1. The CDR3 consists of 14 residues. Germline V gene lookup returns CDR1 KGHSH and CDR2 LQKENI. The V segment lost 0 bases and the J segment 4 bases; nucleotides outside the gene matches: 1. As DNA, the CDR3 is TGTGCCAGCTCACCACCGGGACAGGGTTACGAGCAGTACTTC. This gives the protein CASSPPGQGYEQYF.

This clone was recorded a few times. The chain combines TRBV10-3 with TRBJ1-2; D is undetermined. The CDR3 spans 13 residues. Germline CDR1 and CDR2: ENHRY and SYGVKD. The V gene lost 4 bases and the J gene lost 3 bases, with 9 bases spanning the gap. In DNA form, the CDR3 reads TGTGCCATCAGTGGAGGGCACGACTATGGCTACACCTTC. Its protein product is CAISGGHDYGYTF.

This clone appeared a few times. This chain links TRBV15 with TRBJ2-1; TRBD1 might be the D (5 bases). Trimming shortened V by 4 bases and J by 8 bases, and 12 bases separated the two germline ends. CDR3 length equals 13 residues. CDR1 is LNHNV and CDR2 is YYDKDF in the germline V gene (reference sequence). The CDR3 region is CATSKDQGYEQFF. CDR3 DNA sequence: TGTGCCACCAGCAAAGACCAGGGCTATGAGCAGTTCTTC.

The V and J genes are TRBV28 and TRBJ2-2, with 8 bases that match TRBD1. The trim removed 8 bases at V and 6 bases at J, leaving 14 bases unmatched. Germline V gene data show CDR1 as MDHEN and CDR2 as SYDVKM. This CDR3 contains 16 residues. The CDR3 protein is CASGGPGTGGAGELFF. In nucleotides, the CDR3 is TGTGCCAGCGGGGGCCCCGGGACAGGCGGCGCCGGGGAGCTGTTTTTT.

V usage is TRBV28 and J usage is TRBJ1-2, with TRBD1 matching 10 bases. CDR1 is MDHEN, CDR2 SYDVKM, per germline. This CDR3 has 15 amino acids. V gave up 4 bases and J gave up 4 bases; unmatched junction bases: 6. The CDR3 sequence is CASSSGTGVIYGYTF. CDR3 DNA: TGTGCCAGCAGTTCCGGGACAGGGGTTATCTATGGCTACACCTTC.

The gene calls are TRBV7-9 and TRBJ2-7; 9 nucleotides agree with TRBD2. Unmatched junction bases numbered 8, after V lost 2 bases and J lost 3 bases. The CDR3 contains 16 residues. CDR1 SEHNR and CDR2 FQNEAQ come from the germline V gene (reference sequence). CDR3 region: CASSLYTLAGHYEQYF. Written as DNA, the CDR3 is TGTGCCAGCAGCTTATACACCCTAGCGGGACACTACGAGCAGTACTTC.

The V and J genes are TRBV5-1 and TRBJ2-1; a weak D match, TRBD1 (5 bases). The CDR3 spans 16 residues. Trimming left V 3 bases short and J 2 bases short, with 15 bases between. Germline V gives CDR1 SGHRS, CDR2 YFSETQ. The CDR3: CASSSGVTATYNEQFF. For the CDR3, the DNA is TGCGCCAGCAGCTCGGGTGTGACAGCGACCTACAATGAGCAGTTCTTC. Based on the CDR3 plus reference TRBV5-1 and TRBJ2-1, the full variable domain is KAGVTQTPRYLIKTRGQQVTLSCSPISGHRSVSWYQQTPGQGLQFLFEYFSETQRNKGNFPGRFSGRQFSNSRSEMNVSTLELGDSALYLCASSSGVTATYNEQFFGPGTRLTVL.

This clone has just a few counts. The V and J genes are TRBV6-5 and TRBJ2-7, with TRBD2 matching 9 bases. This CDR3 comprises 15 residues. The ends lost 3 bases at V and 3 bases at J; junction bases unmatched: 6. Germline CDR1 MNHEY, CDR2 SVGAGI. Here the CDR3 DNA reads TGTGCCAGCAGTTATAGTGTTAGCGGGAGCTACGAGCAGTACTTC. It codes for CASSYSVSGSYEQYF.

The chain couples TRBV30 to TRBJ2-7, with 10 bases aligning to TRBD1. Unmatched junction bases numbered 2, after V lost 0 bases and J lost 3 bases. Germline CDR1 reads GTSNPN; CDR2 reads SVGIG (reference sequence). This CDR3 has 14 residues. CDR3 amino acids: CAWSVWTGGYEQYF. CDR3 DNA sequence: TGTGCCTGGAGTGTATGGACAGGGGGCTACGAGCAGTACTTC.

The V call is TRBV5-4, the J call TRBJ2-7; 8 positions match TRBD2. This CDR3 is built from 18 residues. V shed 0 bases, J shed 0 bases, and the junction held 11 bases outside the gene matches. Germline V gene lookup returns CDR1 SGHNT and CDR2 YYREEE (reference sequence). The CDR3 loop is CASSLGSRLLADSYEQYF. CDR3 sequence (DNA): TGTGCCAGCAGCTTGGGTTCCCGGTTACTAGCGGACTCCTACGAGCAGTACTTC.

A word on this clone: An end of the junction differs from the germline gene, which may be a read error. The V gene is TRBV7-7, the J gene TRBJ2-1, with D possibly TRBD1 on 6 matching bases. Germline CDR1 reads SSHAT; CDR2 reads FNYEAQ (reference sequence). This CDR3 has 16 amino acids. The CDR3 protein is CASSVGVGGTYNEQFF. The CDR3 DNA follows: TGTGCTAGCAGCGTAGGAGTTGGGGGCACCTACAATGAGCAGTTCTTC.

In this sample, this clone turned up a few times. The rearrangement uses TRBV30 and TRBJ1-5; 7 nucleotides match TRBD1. The CDR3 runs to 13 residues. J gave up 7 bases and V 4 bases, and 7 bases lay outside the gene matches. Germline values: CDR1 GTSNPN, CDR2 SVGIG (reference sequence). CDR3 sequence (DNA): TGTGCCTGGACCTCGACAGGGTCCCAGCCCCAGCATTTT. Amino acid sequence: CAWTSTGSQPQHF. Full variable domain (missing parts from reference TRBV30 and TRBJ1-5): SQTIHQWPATLVQPVGSPLSLECTVEGTSNPNLYWYRQAAGRGLQLLFYSVGIGQISSEVPQNLSASRPQDRQFILSSKKLLLSDSGFYLCAWTSTGSQPQHFGDGTRLSIL.

The gene calls are TRBV18 and TRBJ1-2; 8 bases align to TRBD1. V lost 3 bases to trimming and J lost 3 bases; unmatched junction nucleotides: 21. The germline V gene encodes CDR1 KGHSH and CDR2 LQKENI. CDR3 size: 20 residues. The CDR3 protein is CASSPTPRQGKTWLDYGYTF. The CDR3 DNA reads as TGTGCCAGCTCACCCACGCCCAGACAGGGGAAAACTTGGCTCGACTATGGCTACACCTTC. The full variable domain, with the rest looked up from reference TRBV18 and TRBJ1-2, is NAGVMQNPRHLVRRRGQEARLRCSPMKGHSHVYWYRQLPEEGLKFMVYLQKENIIDESGMPKERFSAEFPKEGPSILRIQQVVRGDSAAYFCASSPTPRQGKTWLDYGYTFGSGTRLTVV.